Listed below are T cell receptor beta chains from one sample, sequenced in a study of CD8 T cells in Susac syndrome. MiXCR was run by TCRdb on the immunoSEQ multiplex PCR reads, yielding one entry per CDR3 protein. The sample lists 150,000 to 200,000 distinct CDR3 sequences, around 94% seen once, with 0.14% in the top ten. Material for sequencing was CD4+ T cells from PBMCs. The receptors here all came from a human donor in good health. Both conserved end residues are part of each CDR3. The D gene is left open where the match is weak.

j_gene: TRBJ2-3
v_gene: TRBV12-3/TRBV12-4
d_gene: NA
CDR3aa: CASSFIGGGTTDTQYF

j_gene: TRBJ2-1
v_gene: TRBV24-1
d_gene: TRBD2
CDR3aa: CATSEPGLAGSYNEQFF

j_gene: TRBJ1-2
v_gene: TRBV20-1
d_gene: NA
CDR3aa: CSARGRDYGYTF

j_gene: TRBJ1-5
v_gene: TRBV9
d_gene: NA
CDR3aa: CASSLPGQPQHF

j_gene: TRBJ2-1
v_gene: TRBV20-1
d_gene: TRBD2
CDR3aa: CSARIQAGGPSYNEQFF

j_gene: TRBJ1-2
v_gene: TRBV3-1
d_gene: NA
CDR3aa: CASSPRGVGSGYTF

j_gene: TRBJ1-4
v_gene: TRBV27
d_gene: TRBD1
CDR3aa: CASRVTGQNNEKLFF

j_gene: TRBJ2-5
v_gene: TRBV5-1
d_gene: NA
CDR3aa: CASSSGQLQETQYF

j_gene: TRBJ2-1
v_gene: TRBV20-1
d_gene: TRBD2
CDR3aa: CSAWVSSGMGFF

j_gene: TRBJ2-7
v_gene: TRBV3-1
d_gene: TRBD2
CDR3aa: CASTPGGKLGGNEQYF

j_gene: TRBJ1-6
v_gene: TRBV10-3
d_gene: TRBD1
CDR3aa: CAIRPDRDSPLHF

j_gene: TRBJ2-5
v_gene: TRBV5-1
d_gene: NA
CDR3aa: CASSGGSGETQYF

j_gene: TRBJ1-2
v_gene: TRBV28
d_gene: NA
CDR3aa: CASRPDSDYGYTF

j_gene: TRBJ1-2
v_gene: TRBV3-1
d_gene: NA
CDR3aa: CASSQDTRSYTF

j_gene: TRBJ1-2
v_gene: TRBV24-1
d_gene: NA
CDR3aa: CATSDPRTAYGYTF

j_gene: TRBJ2-3
v_gene: TRBV29-1
d_gene: TRBD1
CDR3aa: CSGGPRDRAADTQYF

j_gene: TRBJ2-1
v_gene: TRBV11-2
d_gene: TRBD2
CDR3aa: CASSGLAGGLGNEQFF

j_gene: TRBJ2-5
v_gene: TRBV3-1
d_gene: TRBD1
CDR3aa: CASSQGDRRETQYF

j_gene: TRBJ1-6
v_gene: TRBV6-2/TRBV6-3
d_gene: NA
CDR3aa: CASTSGLGDNSPLHF

j_gene: TRBJ2-2
v_gene: TRBV3-1
d_gene: NA
CDR3aa: CASSQGAVNTGELFF

j_gene: TRBJ2-5
v_gene: TRBV7-2
d_gene: TRBD2
CDR3aa: CASSLDTSGGETQYF

j_gene: TRBJ2-7
v_gene: TRBV7-2
d_gene: NA
CDR3aa: CASSLVGPPDGYEQYF

j_gene: TRBJ2-3
v_gene: TRBV18
d_gene: NA
CDR3aa: CASSPNGGADTQYF

j_gene: TRBJ2-5
v_gene: TRBV29-1
d_gene: NA
CDR3aa: CSAAPDPGTQYF

j_gene: TRBJ2-7
v_gene: TRBV7-6
d_gene: NA
CDR3aa: CASSLARDRYEQYF

j_gene: TRBJ2-7
v_gene: TRBV20-1
d_gene: TRBD2
CDR3aa: CSARGTSGSYEQYF

j_gene: TRBJ2-1
v_gene: TRBV20-1
d_gene: TRBD2
CDR3aa: CSADSGASSYNEQFF

j_gene: TRBJ1-1
v_gene: TRBV29-1
d_gene: TRBD1
CDR3aa: CSVGTGGTEAFF

j_gene: TRBJ2-1
v_gene: TRBV20-1
d_gene: TRBD2
CDR3aa: CSASPLAGGLNEQFF

j_gene: TRBJ1-5
v_gene: TRBV18
d_gene: TRBD1
CDR3aa: CASSPGTGPSNQPQHF

j_gene: TRBJ2-3
v_gene: TRBV28
d_gene: NA
CDR3aa: CASSLQLASTDTQYF

j_gene: TRBJ2-3
v_gene: TRBV6-1
d_gene: TRBD2
CDR3aa: CASSAVDVAGDLTDTQYF

j_gene: TRBJ2-3
v_gene: TRBV19
d_gene: NA
CDR3aa: CASSARRTQYF

j_gene: TRBJ1-2
v_gene: TRBV18
d_gene: NA
CDR3aa: CASSPNGGLDGYTF

j_gene: TRBJ2-7
v_gene: TRBV29-1
d_gene: NA
CDR3aa: CSVGTRQTYEQYF

j_gene: TRBJ1-1
v_gene: TRBV7-9
d_gene: TRBD1
CDR3aa: CASSSTGGQDTEAFF

j_gene: TRBJ1-1
v_gene: TRBV12-5
d_gene: NA
CDR3aa: CASGLAPDGNTEAFF

j_gene: TRBJ2-3
v_gene: TRBV11-2
d_gene: NA
CDR3aa: CASSPTAGTDTQYF

j_gene: TRBJ2-5
v_gene: TRBV11-1
d_gene: NA
CDR3aa: CASSFGNQETQYF

j_gene: TRBJ1-1
v_gene: TRBV7-8
d_gene: TRBD1
CDR3aa: CASSARDRDTEAFF

j_gene: TRBJ2-5
v_gene: TRBV20-1
d_gene: NA
CDR3aa: CSAPRLPAETQYF

j_gene: TRBJ2-1
v_gene: TRBV11-1
d_gene: NA
CDR3aa: CASSLENEQFF

j_gene: TRBJ2-3
v_gene: TRBV20-1
d_gene: TRBD2
CDR3aa: CSARGQRGGTDTQYF

j_gene: TRBJ2-7
v_gene: TRBV4-3
d_gene: TRBD1
CDR3aa: CASSSQPGQGYEQYF

j_gene: TRBJ1-6
v_gene: TRBV28
d_gene: TRBD1
CDR3aa: CASSPSTGTNSPLHF

j_gene: TRBJ1-1
v_gene: TRBV20-1
d_gene: NA
CDR3aa: CSAGGGANTEAFF

j_gene: TRBJ2-7
v_gene: TRBV15
d_gene: NA
CDR3aa: CATSRDLSYEQYF

j_gene: TRBJ2-2
v_gene: TRBV3-1
d_gene: NA
CDR3aa: CASSPTRTGELFF

j_gene: TRBJ2-2
v_gene: TRBV29-1
d_gene: NA
CDR3aa: CSVERDNTGELFF

j_gene: TRBJ2-5
v_gene: TRBV7-2
d_gene: TRBD2
CDR3aa: CASSRGGAETQYF

j_gene: TRBJ2-5
v_gene: TRBV6-5
d_gene: NA
CDR3aa: CASSYPGSNQQFGTQYF

j_gene: TRBJ2-1
v_gene: TRBV9
d_gene: NA
CDR3aa: CASSGRQFNEQFF